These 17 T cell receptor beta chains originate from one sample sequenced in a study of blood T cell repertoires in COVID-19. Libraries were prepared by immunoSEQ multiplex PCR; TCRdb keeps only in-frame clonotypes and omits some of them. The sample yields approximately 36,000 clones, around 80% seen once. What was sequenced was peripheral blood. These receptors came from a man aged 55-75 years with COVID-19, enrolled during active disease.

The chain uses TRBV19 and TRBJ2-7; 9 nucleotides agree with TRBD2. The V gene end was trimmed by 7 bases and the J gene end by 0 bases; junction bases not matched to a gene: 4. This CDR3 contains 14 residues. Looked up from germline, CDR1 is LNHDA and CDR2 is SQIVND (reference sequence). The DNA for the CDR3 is TGTGCCAGTACCCGGACTAGCGACTCCTACGAGCAGTACTTC. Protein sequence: CASTRTSDSYEQYF.

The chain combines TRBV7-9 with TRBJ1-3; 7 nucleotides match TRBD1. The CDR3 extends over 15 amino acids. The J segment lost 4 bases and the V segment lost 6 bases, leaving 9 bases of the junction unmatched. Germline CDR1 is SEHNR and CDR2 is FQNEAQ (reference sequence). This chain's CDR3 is CASSRQGREGNTIYF. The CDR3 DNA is TGTGCCAGCAGTAGACAGGGAAGGGAAGGAAACACCATATATTTT.

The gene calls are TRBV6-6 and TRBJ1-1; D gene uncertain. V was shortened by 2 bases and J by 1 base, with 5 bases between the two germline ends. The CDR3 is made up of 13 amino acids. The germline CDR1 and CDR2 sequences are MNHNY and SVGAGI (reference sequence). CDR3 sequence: CASSYAWNTEAFF. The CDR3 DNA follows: TGTGCCAGCAGTTACGCGTGGAACACTGAAGCTTTCTTT.

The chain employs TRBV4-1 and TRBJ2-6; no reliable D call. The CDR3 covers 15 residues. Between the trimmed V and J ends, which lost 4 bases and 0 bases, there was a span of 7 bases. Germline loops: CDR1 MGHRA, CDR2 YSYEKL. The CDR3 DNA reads TGCGCCAGCAGCCCCTCGGTCTCTGGGGCCAACGTCCTGACTTTC. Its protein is CASSPSVSGANVLTF.

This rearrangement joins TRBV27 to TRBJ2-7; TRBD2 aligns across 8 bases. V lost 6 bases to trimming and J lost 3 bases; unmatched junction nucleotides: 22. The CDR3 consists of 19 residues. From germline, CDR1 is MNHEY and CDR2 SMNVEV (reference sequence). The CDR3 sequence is CASSFLPGGAGGRGYEQYF. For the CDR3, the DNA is TGTGCCAGCAGCTTTCTTCCGGGAGGGGCAGGAGGGAGAGGCTACGAGCAGTACTTC.

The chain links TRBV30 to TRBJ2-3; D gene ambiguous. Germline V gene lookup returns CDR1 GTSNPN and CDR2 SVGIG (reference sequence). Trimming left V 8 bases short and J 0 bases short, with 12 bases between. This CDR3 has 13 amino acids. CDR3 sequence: CAAYSPSTDTQYF. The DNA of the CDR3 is TGTGCCGCATATAGCCCAAGCACAGATACGCAGTATTTT. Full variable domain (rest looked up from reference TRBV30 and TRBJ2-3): SQTIHQWPATLVQPVGSPLSLECTVEGTSNPNLYWYRQAAGRGLQLLFYSVGIGQISSEVPQNLSASRPQDRQFILSSKKLLLSDSGFYLCAAYSPSTDTQYFGPGTRLTVL.

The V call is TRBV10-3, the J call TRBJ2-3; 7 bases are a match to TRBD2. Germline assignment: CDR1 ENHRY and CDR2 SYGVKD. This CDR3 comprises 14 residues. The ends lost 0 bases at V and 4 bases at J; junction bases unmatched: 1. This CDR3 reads CAISESRGADTQYF. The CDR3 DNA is TGTGCCATCAGTGAGTCCCGGGGGGCAGATACGCAGTATTTT.

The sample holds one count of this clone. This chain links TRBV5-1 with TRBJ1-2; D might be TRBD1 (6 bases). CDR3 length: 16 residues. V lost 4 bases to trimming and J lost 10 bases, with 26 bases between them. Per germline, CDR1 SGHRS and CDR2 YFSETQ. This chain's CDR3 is CASSQGSRLATTSYTF. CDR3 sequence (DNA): TGCGCCAGCAGCCAGGGGTCGCGACTAGCGACGACTTCCTACACCTTC.

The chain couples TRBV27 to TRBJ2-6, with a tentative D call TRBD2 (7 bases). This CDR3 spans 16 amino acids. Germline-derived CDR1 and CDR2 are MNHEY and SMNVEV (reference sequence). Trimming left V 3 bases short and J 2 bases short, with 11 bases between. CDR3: CASSFWGGAGANVLTF. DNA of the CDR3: TGTGCCAGCAGTTTCTGGGGGGGCGCTGGGGCCAACGTCCTGACTTTC.

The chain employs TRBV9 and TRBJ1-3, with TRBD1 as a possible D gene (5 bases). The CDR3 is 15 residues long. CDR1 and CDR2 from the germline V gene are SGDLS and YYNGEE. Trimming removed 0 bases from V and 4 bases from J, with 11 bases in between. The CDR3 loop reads CASSVEAGLGNTIYF. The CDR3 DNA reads TGTGCCAGCAGCGTAGAAGCGGGGCTCGGAAACACCATATATTTT.

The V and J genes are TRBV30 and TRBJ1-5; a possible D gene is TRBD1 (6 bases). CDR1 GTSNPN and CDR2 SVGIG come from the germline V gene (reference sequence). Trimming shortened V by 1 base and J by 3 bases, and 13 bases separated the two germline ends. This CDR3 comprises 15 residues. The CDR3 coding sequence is TGTGCCTGGAGTGGTGCGGGGGGCGTCAATCAGCCCCAGCATTTT. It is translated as CAWSGAGGVNQPQHF.

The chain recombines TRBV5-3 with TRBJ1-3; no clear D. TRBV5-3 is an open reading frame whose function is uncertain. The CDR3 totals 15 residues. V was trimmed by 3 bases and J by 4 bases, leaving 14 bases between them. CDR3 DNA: TGTGCCAGAAGCTGCTCATGGGCGACGGGAAACACCATATATTTT. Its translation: CARSCSWATGNTIYF.

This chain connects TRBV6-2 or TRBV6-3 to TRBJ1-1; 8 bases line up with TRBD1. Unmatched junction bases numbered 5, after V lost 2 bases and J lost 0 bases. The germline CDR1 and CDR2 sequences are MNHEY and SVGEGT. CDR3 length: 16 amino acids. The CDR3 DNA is TGTGCCAGCAGTTACGGGGCAGGGGGCTTGAACACTGAAGCTTTCTTT. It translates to CASSYGAGGLNTEAFF.

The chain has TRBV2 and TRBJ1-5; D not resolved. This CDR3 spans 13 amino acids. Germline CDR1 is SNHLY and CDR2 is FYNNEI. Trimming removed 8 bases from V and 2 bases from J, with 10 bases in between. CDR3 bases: TGTGCCAGCGCCCGGGATCGCAATCAGCCCCAGCATTTT. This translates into CASARDRNQPQHF.

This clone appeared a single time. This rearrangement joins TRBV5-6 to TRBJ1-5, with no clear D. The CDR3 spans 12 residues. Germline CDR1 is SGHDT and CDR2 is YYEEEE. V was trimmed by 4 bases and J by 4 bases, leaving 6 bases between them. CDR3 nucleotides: TGTGCCAGCAGCCGTATAAATCAGCCCCAGCATTTT. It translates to CASSRINQPQHF.

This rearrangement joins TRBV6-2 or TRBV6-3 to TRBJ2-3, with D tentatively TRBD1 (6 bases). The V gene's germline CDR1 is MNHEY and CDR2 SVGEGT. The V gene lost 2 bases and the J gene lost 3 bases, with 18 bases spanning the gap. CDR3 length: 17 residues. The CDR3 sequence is CASSYNRLRGSTDTQYF. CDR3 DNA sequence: TGTGCCAGCAGTTACAATCGACTGAGGGGGAGTACAGATACGCAGTATTTT.

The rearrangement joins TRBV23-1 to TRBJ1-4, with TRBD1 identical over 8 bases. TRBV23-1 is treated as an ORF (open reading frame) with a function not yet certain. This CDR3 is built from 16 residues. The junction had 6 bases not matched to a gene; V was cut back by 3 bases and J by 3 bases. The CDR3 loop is CASSHHTGGANEKLFF. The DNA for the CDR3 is TGCGCCAGCAGTCATCATACAGGGGGAGCTAATGAAAAACTGTTTTTT.